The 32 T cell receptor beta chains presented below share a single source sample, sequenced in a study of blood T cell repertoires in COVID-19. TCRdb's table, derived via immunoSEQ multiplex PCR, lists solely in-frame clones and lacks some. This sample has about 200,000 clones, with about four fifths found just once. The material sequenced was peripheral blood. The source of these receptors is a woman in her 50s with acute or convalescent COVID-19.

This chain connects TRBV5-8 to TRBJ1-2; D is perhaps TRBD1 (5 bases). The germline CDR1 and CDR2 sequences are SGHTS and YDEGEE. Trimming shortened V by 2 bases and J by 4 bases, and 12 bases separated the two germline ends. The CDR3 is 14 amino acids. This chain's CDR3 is CASSFNQGGYGYTF. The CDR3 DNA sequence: TGTGCCAGCAGCTTTAACCAGGGTGGCTATGGCTACACCTTC.

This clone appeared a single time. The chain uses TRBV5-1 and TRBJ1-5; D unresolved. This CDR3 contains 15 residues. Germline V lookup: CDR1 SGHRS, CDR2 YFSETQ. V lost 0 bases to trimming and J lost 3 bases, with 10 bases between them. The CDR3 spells CASSLGGTPNQPQHF. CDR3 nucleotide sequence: TGCGCCAGCAGCTTGGGAGGCACCCCCAATCAGCCCCAGCATTTT. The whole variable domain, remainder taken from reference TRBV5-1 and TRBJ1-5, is KAGVTQTPRYLIKTRGQQVTLSCSPISGHRSVSWYQQTPGQGLQFLFEYFSETQRNKGNFPGRFSGRQFSNSRSEMNVSTLELGDSALYLCASSLGGTPNQPQHFGDGTRLSIL.

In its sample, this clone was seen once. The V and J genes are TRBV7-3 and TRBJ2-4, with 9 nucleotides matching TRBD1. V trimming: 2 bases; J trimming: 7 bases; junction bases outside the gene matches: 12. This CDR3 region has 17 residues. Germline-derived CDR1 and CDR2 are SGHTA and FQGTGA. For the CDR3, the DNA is TGTGCCAGCAGCTTATGGCCCCGACGGGACAGGGAGAACATTCAGTACTTC. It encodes CASSLWPRRDRENIQYF.

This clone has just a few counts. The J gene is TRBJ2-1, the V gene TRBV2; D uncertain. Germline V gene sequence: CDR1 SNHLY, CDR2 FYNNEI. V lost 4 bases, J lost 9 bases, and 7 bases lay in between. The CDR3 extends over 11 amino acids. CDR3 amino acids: CASSVAGEQFF. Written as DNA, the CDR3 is TGTGCCAGCAGTGTGGCAGGTGAGCAGTTCTTC.

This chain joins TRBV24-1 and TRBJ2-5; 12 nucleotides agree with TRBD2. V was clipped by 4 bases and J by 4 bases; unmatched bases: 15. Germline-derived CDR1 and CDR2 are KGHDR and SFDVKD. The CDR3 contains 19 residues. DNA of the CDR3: TGTGCCACCAGTGAGCGTCCGGGACTAGCGGGCCGAGCCCCAGAGACCCAGTACTTC. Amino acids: CATSERPGLAGRAPETQYF.

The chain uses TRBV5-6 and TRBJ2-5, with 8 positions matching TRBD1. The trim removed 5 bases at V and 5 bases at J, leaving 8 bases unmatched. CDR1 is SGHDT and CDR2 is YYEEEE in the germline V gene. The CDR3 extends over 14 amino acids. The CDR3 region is CASSSGQGRETQYF. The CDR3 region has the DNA TGTGCCAGCAGTTCTGGACAGGGCAGGGAGACCCAGTACTTC.

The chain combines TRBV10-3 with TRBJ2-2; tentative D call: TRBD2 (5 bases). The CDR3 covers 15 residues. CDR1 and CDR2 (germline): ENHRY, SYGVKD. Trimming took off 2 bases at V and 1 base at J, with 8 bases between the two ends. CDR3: CAISEGGWNTGELFF. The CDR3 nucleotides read TGTGCCATCAGTGAGGGCGGGTGGAACACCGGGGAGCTGTTTTTT.

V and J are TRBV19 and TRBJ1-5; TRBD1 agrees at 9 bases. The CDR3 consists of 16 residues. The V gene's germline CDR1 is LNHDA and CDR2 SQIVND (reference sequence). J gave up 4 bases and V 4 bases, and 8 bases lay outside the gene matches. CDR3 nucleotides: TGTGCCAGTAGTAGAGCTCGGGACAGGGATAATCAGCCCCAGCATTTT. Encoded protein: CASSRARDRDNQPQHF.

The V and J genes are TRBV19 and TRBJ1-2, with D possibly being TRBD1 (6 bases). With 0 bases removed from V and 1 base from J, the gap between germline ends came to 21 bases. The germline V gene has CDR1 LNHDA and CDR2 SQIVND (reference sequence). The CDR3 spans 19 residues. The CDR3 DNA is TGTGCCAGTAGTATAGAACTAGGCAGGGGAACAGGATATAACTATGGCTACACCTTC. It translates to CASSIELGRGTGYNYGYTF.

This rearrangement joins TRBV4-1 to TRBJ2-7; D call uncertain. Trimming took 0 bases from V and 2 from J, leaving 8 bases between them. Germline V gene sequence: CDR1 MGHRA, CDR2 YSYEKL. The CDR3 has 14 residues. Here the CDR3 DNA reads TGCGCCAGCAGCCAAGATCGCAAGCCCTACGAGCAGTACTTC. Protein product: CASSQDRKPYEQYF.

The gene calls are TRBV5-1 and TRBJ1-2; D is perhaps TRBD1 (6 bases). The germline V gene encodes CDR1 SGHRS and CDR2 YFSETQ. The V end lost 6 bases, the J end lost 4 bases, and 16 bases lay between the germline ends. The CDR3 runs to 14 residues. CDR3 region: CASTPGGAAYGYTF. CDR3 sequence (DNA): TGCGCCAGCACCCCGGGGGGCGCAGCCTATGGCTACACCTTC.

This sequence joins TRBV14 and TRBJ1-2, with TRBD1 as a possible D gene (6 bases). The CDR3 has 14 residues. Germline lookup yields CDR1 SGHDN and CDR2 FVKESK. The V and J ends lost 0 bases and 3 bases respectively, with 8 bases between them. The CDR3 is CASSQDRGYYGYTF. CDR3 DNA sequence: TGTGCCAGCAGCCAAGACAGGGGATACTATGGCTACACCTTC.

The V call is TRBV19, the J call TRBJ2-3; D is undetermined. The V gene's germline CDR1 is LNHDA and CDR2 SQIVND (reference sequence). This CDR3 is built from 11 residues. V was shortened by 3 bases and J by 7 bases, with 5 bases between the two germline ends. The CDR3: CASSMSYTQYF. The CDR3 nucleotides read TGTGCCAGTAGTATGTCGTATACGCAGTATTTT.

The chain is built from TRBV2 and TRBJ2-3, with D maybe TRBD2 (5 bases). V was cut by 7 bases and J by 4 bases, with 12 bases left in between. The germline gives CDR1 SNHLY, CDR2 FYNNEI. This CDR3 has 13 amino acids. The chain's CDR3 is CASTEGGADTQYF. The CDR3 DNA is TGTGCCAGCACCGAAGGAGGCGCAGATACGCAGTATTTT.

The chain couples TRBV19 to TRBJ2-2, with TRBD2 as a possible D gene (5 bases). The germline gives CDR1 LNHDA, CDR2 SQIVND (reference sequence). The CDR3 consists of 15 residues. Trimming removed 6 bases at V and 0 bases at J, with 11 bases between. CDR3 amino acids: CASRVGGSNTGELFF. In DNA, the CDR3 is TGTGCCAGTAGGGTCGGCGGGTCGAACACCGGGGAGCTGTTTTTT.

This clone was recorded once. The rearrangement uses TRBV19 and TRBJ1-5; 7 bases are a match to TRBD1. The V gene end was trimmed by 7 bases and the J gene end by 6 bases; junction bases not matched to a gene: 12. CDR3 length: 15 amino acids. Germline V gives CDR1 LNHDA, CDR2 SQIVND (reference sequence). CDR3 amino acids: CASTWTGLGSQPQHF. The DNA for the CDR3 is TGTGCCAGTACTTGGACAGGTTTAGGTAGTCAGCCCCAGCATTTT.

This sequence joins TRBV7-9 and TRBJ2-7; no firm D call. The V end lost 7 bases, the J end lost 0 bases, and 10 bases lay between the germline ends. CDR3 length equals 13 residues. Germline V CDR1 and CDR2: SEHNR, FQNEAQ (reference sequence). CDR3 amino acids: CASTADTSYEQYF. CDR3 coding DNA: TGTGCCAGCACCGCAGACACCTCCTACGAGCAGTACTTC.

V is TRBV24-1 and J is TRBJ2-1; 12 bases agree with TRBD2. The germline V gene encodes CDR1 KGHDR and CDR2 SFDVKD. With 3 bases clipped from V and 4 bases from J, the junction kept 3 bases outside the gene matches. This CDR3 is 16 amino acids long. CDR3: CATSDIGTSGYNEQFF. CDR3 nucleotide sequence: TGTGCCACCAGTGATATTGGGACTAGCGGGTACAATGAGCAGTTCTTC.

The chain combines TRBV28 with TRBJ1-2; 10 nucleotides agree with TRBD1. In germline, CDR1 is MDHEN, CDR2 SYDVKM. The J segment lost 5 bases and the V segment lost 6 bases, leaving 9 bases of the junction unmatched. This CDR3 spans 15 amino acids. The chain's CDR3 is CASRDSGTGVYGYTF. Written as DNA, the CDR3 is TGTGCCAGCAGGGATTCCGGGACAGGGGTTTATGGCTACACCTTC.

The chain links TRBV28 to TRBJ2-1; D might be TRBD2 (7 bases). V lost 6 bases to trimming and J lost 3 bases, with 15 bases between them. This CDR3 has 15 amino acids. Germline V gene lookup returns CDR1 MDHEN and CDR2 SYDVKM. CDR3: CASRVIGGDYNEQFF. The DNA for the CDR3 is TGTGCCAGCAGGGTGATAGGGGGGGACTACAATGAGCAGTTCTTC.

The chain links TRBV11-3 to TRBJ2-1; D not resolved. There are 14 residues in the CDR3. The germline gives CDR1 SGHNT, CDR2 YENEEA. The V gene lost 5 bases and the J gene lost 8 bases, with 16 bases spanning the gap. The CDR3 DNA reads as TGTGCCAGCAGCCCCTCTGGGCAGACGGATGAGCAGTTCTTC. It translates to CASSPSGQTDEQFF.

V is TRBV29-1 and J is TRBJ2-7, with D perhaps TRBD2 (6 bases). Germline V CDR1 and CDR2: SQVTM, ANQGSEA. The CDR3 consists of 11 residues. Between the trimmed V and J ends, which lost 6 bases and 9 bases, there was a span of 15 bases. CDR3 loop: CSVGSLGGQYF. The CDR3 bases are TGCAGCGTCGGGAGTCTTGGGGGGCAGTACTTC.

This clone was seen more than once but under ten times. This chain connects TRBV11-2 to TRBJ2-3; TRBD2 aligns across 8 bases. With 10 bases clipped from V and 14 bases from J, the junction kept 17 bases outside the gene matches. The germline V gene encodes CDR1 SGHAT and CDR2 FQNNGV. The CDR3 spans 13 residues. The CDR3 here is CATGLAGAGDRYF. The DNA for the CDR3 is TGTGCCACCGGGCTGGCGGGAGCGGGGGATCGGTATTTT.

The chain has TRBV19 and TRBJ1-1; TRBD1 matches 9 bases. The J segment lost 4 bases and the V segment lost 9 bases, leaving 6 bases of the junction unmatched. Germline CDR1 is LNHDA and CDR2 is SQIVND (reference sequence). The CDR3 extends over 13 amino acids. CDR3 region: CASQTGGGTEAFF. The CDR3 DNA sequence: TGTGCCAGCCAGACAGGGGGAGGCACTGAAGCTTTCTTT.

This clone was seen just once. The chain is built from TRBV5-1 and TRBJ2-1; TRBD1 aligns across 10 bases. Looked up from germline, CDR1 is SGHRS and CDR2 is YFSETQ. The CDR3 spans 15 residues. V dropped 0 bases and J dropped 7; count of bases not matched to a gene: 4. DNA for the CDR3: TGCGCCAGCAGCTTGGGTGACAGGGGGCATAATGAGCAGTTCTTC. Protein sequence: CASSLGDRGHNEQFF.

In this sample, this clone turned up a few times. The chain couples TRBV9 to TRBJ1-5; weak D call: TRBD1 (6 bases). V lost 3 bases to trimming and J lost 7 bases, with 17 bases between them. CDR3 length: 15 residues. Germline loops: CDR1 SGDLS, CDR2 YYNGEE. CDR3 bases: TGTGCCAGCAGCGCCTCCGGACAGTCATGGCAGCCCCAGCATTTT. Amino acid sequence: CASSASGQSWQPQHF. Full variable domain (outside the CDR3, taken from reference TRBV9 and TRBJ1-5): DSGVTQTPKHLITATGQRVTLRCSPRSGDLSVYWYQQSLDQGLQFLIQYYNGEERAKGNILERFSAQQFPDLHSELNLSSLELGDSALYFCASSASGQSWQPQHFGDGTRLSIL.

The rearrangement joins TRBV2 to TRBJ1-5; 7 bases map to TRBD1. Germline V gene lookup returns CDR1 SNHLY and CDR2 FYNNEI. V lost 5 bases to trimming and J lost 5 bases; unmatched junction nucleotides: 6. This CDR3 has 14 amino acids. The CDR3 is CASSQGVGDQPQHF. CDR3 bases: TGTGCCAGCAGTCAGGGGGTGGGCGATCAGCCCCAGCATTTT.

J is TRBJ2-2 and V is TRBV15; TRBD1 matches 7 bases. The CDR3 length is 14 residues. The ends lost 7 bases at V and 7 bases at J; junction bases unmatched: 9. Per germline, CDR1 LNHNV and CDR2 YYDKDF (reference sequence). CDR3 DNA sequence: TGTGCCACCACCTTAGACAGGGCCAACGGGGAGCTGTTTTTT. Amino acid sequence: CATTLDRANGELFF.

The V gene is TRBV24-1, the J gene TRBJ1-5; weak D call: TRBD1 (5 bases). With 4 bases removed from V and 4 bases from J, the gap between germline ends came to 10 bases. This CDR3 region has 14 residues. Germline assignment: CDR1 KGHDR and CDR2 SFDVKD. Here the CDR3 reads CATSDSQGNQPQHF. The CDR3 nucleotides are TGTGCCACCAGTGACTCCCAGGGAAATCAGCCCCAGCATTTT.

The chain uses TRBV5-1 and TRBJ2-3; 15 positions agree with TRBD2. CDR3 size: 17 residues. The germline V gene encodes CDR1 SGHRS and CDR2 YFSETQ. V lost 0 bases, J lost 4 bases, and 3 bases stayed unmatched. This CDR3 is CASSLARTSGRADTQYF. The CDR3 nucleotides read TGCGCCAGCAGCTTGGCCCGGACTAGCGGGAGGGCAGATACGCAGTATTTT.

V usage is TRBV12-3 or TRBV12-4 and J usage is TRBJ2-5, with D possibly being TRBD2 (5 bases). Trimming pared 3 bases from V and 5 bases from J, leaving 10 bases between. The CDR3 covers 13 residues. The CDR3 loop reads CASSLITGETQYF. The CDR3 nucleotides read TGTGCCAGCAGTTTGATAACGGGGGAGACCCAGTACTTC.

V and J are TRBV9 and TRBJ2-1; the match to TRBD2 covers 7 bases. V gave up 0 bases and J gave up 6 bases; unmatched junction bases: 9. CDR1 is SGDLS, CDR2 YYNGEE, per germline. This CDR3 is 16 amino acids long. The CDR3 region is CASSVAPREVGNEQFF. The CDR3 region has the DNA TGTGCCAGCAGCGTAGCTCCCCGGGAGGTGGGCAATGAGCAGTTCTTC.